This T cell receptor (beta chain) was sequenced in a study of CD8 T cells in Susac syndrome. Whole-study findings and limits: In total CD8+ repertoires, some 15 Susac-specific public clones were found, and CD8+ TEMRA repertoires had 5 or 6.

In regard to this clonotype: Its specificity is unknown.

The sequenced target, TCR beta, came from blood CD8+ and CD4+ T cells. FACS enriched CD8+ TEMRA cells, while bulk CD8+ and CD4+ were negatively isolated. RNA in amounts of roughly 0.45 to 1 ug was reverse transcribed with random hexamers. immunoSEQ multiplex PCR amplified TCR beta CDR3 across 54 Vbeta, 13 Jbeta. TCRdb analysed the immunoSEQ multiplex PCR reads with MiXCR anew, one entry per CDR3 protein. The sample shows over 20,000 distinct CDR3 sequences, over 85% of them seen only once. Trimming at V came to 3 bases and at J to 0 bases, leaving 7 bases not matched to a gene. The CDR3 loop spans 16 amino acids. Germline V gene lookup returns CDR1 MGHRA and CDR2 YSYEKL.

Sample: CD8+ T cells from PBMCs. The TCR comes from a human donor with Susac syndrome. The chain uses TRBV4-1 and TRBJ2-5; 7 positions match TRBD2. The CDR3 protein is CASSQGGILYQETQYF. The CDR3 DNA reads as TGCGCCAGCAGCCAGGGAGGGATCTTATACCAAGAGACCCAGTACTTC.